Sequencing of this TCR beta chain was carried out in a study of cytomegalovirus exposure and HLA in healthy donors. Study-level findings and limits: Earlier analysis found most TCR beta V segments productive about 87% or about 30% of the time. The authors listed approximately 160 TCR beta chains as cytomegalovirus-associated.

PCR primers comprised 60 Vbeta and 13 Jbeta primers. Sequenced by immunoSEQ multiplex PCR; TCRdb stores in-frame clones only, minus some. The sample comprises tens of thousands of clones, roughly three quarters of which are singletons, and roughly 14% rests with the top ten. Nominally healthy donors provided the samples, though records likely missed some immune exposures. Of note for this clone: What it binds is not known.

The specimen sequenced was PBMCs. This clonotype was obtained from a woman between 40 and 50 years old in good health and CMV-seropositive.

The CDR3 coding sequence is TGTGCCTGGAGTAGGAGGGGAAGAGGCTACACCTTC. This codes for CAWSRRGRGYTF. The J gene is TRBJ1-2, the V gene TRBV30; maybe TRBD1 (5 bases). Germline values: CDR1 GTSNPN, CDR2 SVGIG (reference sequence). V lost 2 bases, J lost 8 bases, and 12 bases lay in between. This CDR3 comprises 12 residues.